A single sample is the source of the 13 T cell receptor beta chains below, sequenced in a study of T-cell reconstitution after alpha-beta-depleted transplantation in children. During its preparation, the TCRbeta library received unique molecular identifiers. One entry per CDR3 protein, called by TCRdb with MiXCR from the PCR reads. The sample has some 400,000 distinct CDR3 sequences; about a fifth are singletons. The sequenced sample was PBMCs from the stem cell graft donor, obtained from the stem cell graft. The receptors originated from a human donor who donated a stem cell graft to a child with acute myeloid leukemia.

The chain carries TRBV20-1 and TRBJ1-4; D perhaps matches TRBD1 (5 bases). Germline assignment: CDR1 DFQATT and CDR2 SNEGSKA (reference sequence). V shed 2 bases and J shed 9 bases, with 19 bases lying between them. The CDR3 runs to 15 residues. CDR3 sequence reads: CSARILREGRKKLFF. In DNA form, the CDR3 reads TGCAGTGCTAGAATCCTTCGGGAGGGGAGGAAAAAACTGTTTTTT.

The rearrangement uses TRBV29-1 and TRBJ2-7; D might be TRBD1 or TRBD2, each matching 5 bases. This CDR3 is built from 13 residues. Germline V gene data show CDR1 as SQVTM and CDR2 as ANQGSEA. V was clipped by 4 bases and J by 1 base, with 11 bases between them. The CDR3 is CSVVVGPSYEQYF. CDR3 in DNA: TGCAGCGTTGTAGTGGGACCGTCCTACGAGCAGTACTTC.

This chain connects TRBV29-1 to TRBJ2-7, with 7 bases aligning to TRBD1. Trimming cost V 7 bases and J 1 base; bases outside gene matches: 7. Per the germline V gene, CDR1 is SQVTM and CDR2 is ANQGSEA. The CDR3 has 13 amino acids. In DNA form, the CDR3 reads TGCAGCGCTAAGACAGGGTCGTCCTACGAGCAGTACTTC. Its protein product is CSAKTGSSYEQYF.

There are many counts of this clonotype. This chain links TRBV5-6 with TRBJ2-6, with D unclear. Trimming took off 2 bases at V and 4 bases at J, with 4 bases between the two ends. Germline CDR1 reads SGHDT; CDR2 reads YYEEEE. The CDR3 is 13 residues long. The CDR3 DNA is TGTGCCAGCAGCTTACAAGGGGCCAACGTCCTGACTTTC. It is translated as CASSLQGANVLTF.

The chain recombines TRBV20-1 with TRBJ1-1; tentatively, D is TRBD1 (5 bases). Trimming removed 4 bases at V and 7 bases at J, with 10 bases between. Germline CDR1 is DFQATT and CDR2 is SNEGSKA (reference sequence). The CDR3 has 11 residues. This CDR3 is CSATFGGEAFF. The DNA for the CDR3 is TGCAGTGCTACCTTTGGGGGTGAAGCTTTCTTT.

The V call is TRBV27, the J call TRBJ1-6; 8 nucleotides line up with TRBD1. After removal of 6 bases from V and 10 bases from J, the junction contained 8 bases not matched to a gene. Germline V gene data show CDR1 as MNHEY and CDR2 as SMNVEV (reference sequence). The CDR3 totals 14 residues. The CDR3 region has the DNA TGTGCCAGCAGGGGTTGGACAGGGTGGTCACCCCTCCACTTT. Its translation: CASRGWTGWSPLHF.

This clonotype was detected a few times. This chain links TRBV2 with TRBJ2-3, with D uncertain. V lost 6 bases to trimming and J lost 0 bases, with 10 bases between them. Germline-derived CDR1 and CDR2 are SNHLY and FYNNEI. The CDR3 is 14 residues long. CDR3 in DNA: TGTGCCAGCAGGTTGGACGGGAGCACAGATACGCAGTATTTT. It specifies CASRLDGSTDTQYF.

This clonotype appeared a few times. The chain joins TRBV4-1 to TRBJ2-1, with TRBD2 matching 8 bases. The CDR3 extends over 16 amino acids. CDR1 and CDR2 (germline): MGHRA, YSYEKL. The trim removed 3 bases at V and 5 bases at J, leaving 9 bases unmatched. CDR3 in amino acids: CASSQIPGLGNNEQFF. CDR3 nucleotide sequence: TGCGCCAGCAGCCAGATACCGGGACTAGGGAACAATGAGCAGTTCTTC.

This clonotype occurred a few times. The CDR3 coding sequence is TGTGCCAGCAGCCCCCGGGGCGGCGACACAGATACGCAGTATTTT. Protein: CASSPRGGDTDTQYF. The chain joins TRBV9 to TRBJ2-3; D is perhaps TRBD1 or TRBD2 (5 bases each). There are 15 residues in the CDR3. Per the germline V gene, CDR1 is SGDLS and CDR2 is YYNGEE. Between the trimmed V and J ends, which lost 4 bases and 2 bases, there was a span of 14 bases.

This clonotype was seen a single time. The V gene is TRBV5-6, the J gene TRBJ2-7, with 9 bases aligning to TRBD1. V was clipped by 7 bases and J by 2 bases; unmatched bases: 7. Germline CDR1 is SGHDT and CDR2 is YYEEEE. This CDR3 has 14 residues. CDR3 nucleotide sequence: TGTGCCAGCGGGACAGGGAGAGAGGCCTACGAGCAGTACTTC. Amino acid sequence: CASGTGREAYEQYF. Complete variable domain (other parts from reference TRBV5-6 and TRBJ2-7): DAGVTQSPTHLIKTRGQQVTLRCSPKSGHDTVSWYQQALGQGPQFIFQYYEEEERQRGNFPDRFSGHQFPNYSSELNVNALLLGDSALYLCASGTGREAYEQYFGPGTRLTVT.

This clonotype was seen a handful of times. The rearrangement joins TRBV11-2 to TRBJ2-7; D perhaps matches TRBD1 (6 bases). The V and J ends lost 2 bases and 2 bases respectively, with 7 bases between them. The CDR3 runs to 13 residues. The V gene's germline CDR1 is SGHAT and CDR2 FQNNGV. The CDR3 sequence: CASSLTGTYEQYF. DNA for the CDR3: TGTGCCAGCAGCTTAACAGGGACCTACGAGCAGTACTTC.

This clonotype has more than one count but fewer than ten. The chain is built from TRBV6-5 and TRBJ1-1; perhaps TRBD1 as D (5 bases). CDR1 and CDR2 from the germline V gene are MNHEY and SVGAGI. This CDR3 has 14 amino acids. V lost 0 bases, J lost 9 bases, and 14 bases lay in between. The CDR3 bases are TGTGCCAGCAGTTACTCTTGGGACCGCGAGCAAGCTTTCTTT. It encodes CASSYSWDREQAFF.

The sample holds a few counts of this clonotype. J is TRBJ2-1 and V is TRBV4-3, with a weak D call TRBD1 (5 bases). CDR3 length: 13 amino acids. The V end lost 5 bases, the J end lost 7 bases, and 12 bases lay between the germline ends. Germline V CDR1 and CDR2: LGHNA, YSLEER. The CDR3 sequence is CASSSSPGNEQFF. The CDR3 DNA sequence: TGCGCCAGCAGCTCTTCACCAGGGAATGAGCAGTTCTTC.